Following are 27 T cell receptor beta chains from one sample sequenced in a study of blood T cell repertoires in COVID-19. Sequenced by immunoSEQ multiplex PCR; TCRdb stores in-frame clones only, minus some. The table records 30,000 or so clones, more than 75% of them present only once. Sequencing was performed on peripheral blood. The receptor set was obtained from a human donor in a cohort sampled during active COVID-19.

The chain carries TRBV7-2 and TRBJ2-7; 8 bases map to TRBD1. The V and J ends lost 0 bases and 2 bases, in that order; junction bases with no gene match: 6. The CDR3 runs to 16 residues. CDR1 and CDR2 (germline): SGHTA, FQGNSA. The CDR3 DNA follows: TGTGCCAGCAGCTTAGCCCCGGGACAGGAGACCTACGAGCAGTACTTC. Amino acids: CASSLAPGQETYEQYF.

This sequence joins TRBV5-6 and TRBJ2-3, with TRBD2 matching over 9 bases. Germline CDR1 reads SGHDT; CDR2 reads YYEEEE. J was trimmed by 7 bases and V by 2 bases; bases with no gene match: 14. There are 17 residues in the CDR3. In DNA form, the CDR3 reads TGTGCCAGCAGCTTTAGCCCCACAGCGGGGGGATCGAATACGCAGTATTTT. Protein product: CASSFSPTAGGSNTQYF.

The J gene is TRBJ2-1, the V gene TRBV27, with 10 nucleotides matching TRBD2. Germline assignment: CDR1 MNHEY and CDR2 SMNVEV (reference sequence). The CDR3 consists of 14 residues. J was trimmed by 6 bases and V by 5 bases; bases with no gene match: 4. The CDR3 DNA reads TGTGCCAGCAGTAGGACTAGCGGTCCCAATGAGCAGTTCTTC. As protein: CASSRTSGPNEQFF.

The V gene is TRBV6-5, the J gene TRBJ2-3; D may be TRBD2 (5 bases). Germline CDR1 and CDR2: MNHEY and SVGAGI. This CDR3 spans 14 amino acids. The V end was cut by 4 bases, the J end by 4 bases, with 12 bases between. The DNA for the CDR3 is TGTGCCAGCAGTTCGTCCCTTAGCGCAGATACGCAGTATTTT. Its protein is CASSSSLSADTQYF.

This chain joins TRBV4-1 and TRBJ2-7; D remains ambiguous. The germline V and J ends were trimmed by 3 bases and 6 bases, with 15 bases remaining between them. Per the germline V gene, CDR1 is MGHRA and CDR2 is YSYEKL. The CDR3 covers 14 residues. CDR3 sequence: CASSQMVEVVEQYF. CDR3 bases: TGCGCCAGCAGCCAGATGGTAGAGGTCGTCGAGCAGTACTTC.

V gene TRBV25-1 combines with J gene TRBJ1-6; 7 bases are a match to TRBD1. The CDR3 totals 14 residues. The trim removed 4 bases at V and 9 bases at J, leaving 6 bases unmatched. CDR1 is MGHDK and CDR2 is SYGVNS in the germline V gene. The CDR3 coding sequence is TGTGCCAGCAGTGGATCAGGGGGTTCTTCACCCCTCCACTTT. Its translation: CASSGSGGSSPLHF.

This clone was observed a few times. The chain has TRBV4-3 and TRBJ1-5, with 7 bases aligning to TRBD1. Germline CDR1 reads LGHNA; CDR2 reads YSLEER. CDR3 length: 15 residues. Trimming took 6 bases from V and 5 from J; bases not matched to a gene: 10. The CDR3 here is CASRKHGTADQPQHF. CDR3 DNA sequence: TGCGCCAGCAGAAAACACGGGACAGCCGATCAGCCCCAGCATTTT.

The chain has TRBV6-4 and TRBJ2-1; maybe TRBD2 (6 bases). CDR3 length: 15 residues. The germline gives CDR1 MRHNA, CDR2 SNTAGT. V was clipped by 2 bases and J by 7 bases, with 15 bases between them. CDR3 nucleotide sequence: TGTGCCAGCAGTGACGATGGGACTGGTGGTAATGAGCAGTTCTTC. Translating it yields CASSDDGTGGNEQFF.

The V gene is TRBV10-3, the J gene TRBJ1-1; no firm D call. The CDR3 has 12 residues. CDR1 ENHRY and CDR2 SYGVKD come from the germline V gene. Trimming removed 4 bases from V and 7 bases from J, with 10 bases in between. The CDR3 reads CAISVVANEAFF. Written as DNA, the CDR3 is TGTGCCATCAGTGTTGTAGCCAATGAAGCTTTCTTT.

The rearrangement uses TRBV3-1 (or the pseudogene TRBV3-2) and TRBJ2-1; maybe TRBD2 (6 bases). Germline V lookup: CDR1 LGHDT, CDR2 YNNKEL (reference sequence). Trimming shortened V by 4 bases and J by 3 bases, and 16 bases separated the two germline ends. The CDR3 has 16 residues. This CDR3 reads CASSRTTGGDYNEQFF. The CDR3 bases are TGTGCCAGCAGCCGAACGACTGGCGGGGACTACAATGAGCAGTTCTTC.

This sequence joins TRBV6-6 and TRBJ1-5; 11 nucleotides align to TRBD1. Unmatched junction bases numbered 6, after V lost 5 bases and J lost 6 bases. Germline V gene sequence: CDR1 MNHNY, CDR2 SVGAGI (reference sequence). The CDR3 consists of 15 residues. This CDR3 reads CASSPWDRGTQPQHF. CDR3 DNA: TGTGCCAGCAGTCCCTGGGACAGGGGGACTCAGCCCCAGCATTTT.

The chain carries TRBV14 and TRBJ2-2, with 8 bases fitting TRBD1. J lost 1 base, V lost 3 bases, and 4 bases had no gene match. Germline CDR1 and CDR2: SGHDN and FVKESK. This CDR3 has 16 amino acids. The CDR3: CASSHLDRENTGELFF. CDR3 coding DNA: TGTGCCAGCAGCCATTTGGACAGGGAGAACACCGGGGAGCTGTTTTTT.

This sequence joins TRBV5-6 and TRBJ2-3; D unresolved. The germline V and J ends were trimmed by 3 bases and 0 bases, with 11 bases remaining between them. This CDR3 spans 15 amino acids. Per the germline V gene, CDR1 is SGHDT and CDR2 is YYEEEE. The CDR3 bases are TGTGCCAGCAGCTACAGCTTTACTAGCACAGATACGCAGTATTTT. Its protein product is CASSYSFTSTDTQYF.

V usage is TRBV4-1 and J usage is TRBJ2-3; possibly TRBD1 for D (6 bases). V lost 0 bases and J lost 4, with 8 bases in between. Germline V CDR1 and CDR2: MGHRA, YSYEKL. This CDR3 has 14 amino acids. CDR3 region: CASSQEGGADTQYF. CDR3 DNA: TGCGCCAGCAGCCAAGAAGGGGGTGCAGATACGCAGTATTTT.

J is TRBJ2-1 and V is TRBV2; 11 bases map to TRBD2. V gave up 6 bases and J gave up 6 bases; unmatched junction bases: 1. This CDR3 has 13 residues. Germline V lookup: CDR1 SNHLY, CDR2 FYNNEI. In nucleotides, the CDR3 is TGTGCCAGCAGCGGGACTAGCGGCAATGAGCAGTTCTTC. It is translated as CASSGTSGNEQFF. The full variable domain, with the rest looked up from reference TRBV2 and TRBJ2-1, is EPEVTQTPSHQVTQMGQEVILRCVPISNHLYFYWYRQILGQKVEFLVSFYNNEISEKSEIFDDQFSVERPDGSNFTLKIRSTKLEDSAMYFCASSGTSGNEQFFGPGTRLTVL.

This clone was seen just once. The chain recombines TRBV28 with TRBJ1-2; no definite D call. Between the trimmed V and J ends, which lost 8 bases and 5 bases, there was a span of 12 bases. The CDR3 runs 12 residues. Germline CDR1 is MDHEN and CDR2 is SYDVKM. This CDR3 is CASGGGAYGYTF. The CDR3 DNA reads as TGTGCCAGCGGCGGCGGAGCGTATGGCTACACCTTC.

The genes are TRBV28 and TRBJ2-2; no clear D. V was shortened by 3 bases and J by 5 bases, with 10 bases between the two germline ends. This CDR3 comprises 14 residues. Germline V gene lookup returns CDR1 MDHEN and CDR2 SYDVKM. The CDR3 DNA sequence: TGTGCCAGCAGTTTTGTTTCTTTTACCGGGGAGCTGTTTTTT. This codes for CASSFVSFTGELFF. The full variable domain, with the rest looked up from reference TRBV28 and TRBJ2-2, is DVKVTQSSRYLVKRTGEKVFLECVQDMDHENMFWYRQDPGLGLRLIYFSYDVKMKEKGDIPEGYSVSREKKERFSLILESASTNQTSMYLCASSFVSFTGELFFGEGSRLTVL.

This chain connects TRBV14 to TRBJ2-1; 7 bases fit TRBD2. Per germline, CDR1 SGHDN and CDR2 FVKESK. The length of the CDR3 is 15 residues. Germline trimming cut 0 bases from V and 12 bases from J; bases unmatched to any gene: 11. The CDR3 here is CASSQDVGSGVVQFF. The DNA of the CDR3 is TGTGCCAGCAGCCAAGATGTGGGGAGCGGGGTAGTGCAGTTCTTC.

This clone was counted a few times. This chain uses TRBV19 with TRBJ2-7, with 9 bases lining up with TRBD2. Germline CDR1 is LNHDA and CDR2 is SQIVND (reference sequence). V trimming: 7 bases; J trimming: 2 bases; junction bases outside the gene matches: 9. CDR3 length: 15 amino acids. CDR3 nucleotides: TGTGCCAGTACAGGGGATAGCGGGGGAACCTACGAGCAGTACTTC. Translation gives CASTGDSGGTYEQYF. The complete variable domain, with remaining parts taken from reference TRBV19 and TRBJ2-7, reads DGGITQSPKYLFRKEGQNVTLSCEQNLNHDAMYWYRQDPGQGLRLIYYSQIVNDFQKGDIAEGYSVSREKKESFPLTVTSAQKNPTAFYLCASTGDSGGTYEQYFGPGTRLTVT.

This chain connects TRBV6-6 to TRBJ2-7; no reliable D call. V lost 6 bases and J lost 3, with 6 bases in between. Germline CDR1 MNHNY, CDR2 SVGAGI (reference sequence). CDR3 length: 11 residues. In DNA, the CDR3 is TGTGCCAGCAGCGCTAGCTACGAGCAGTACTTC. Its translation: CASSASYEQYF.

This clone was counted a single time. The chain has TRBV6-5 and TRBJ2-5, with D possibly being TRBD2 (6 bases). The CDR3 sequence is 14 residues long. The V gene's germline CDR1 is MNHEY and CDR2 SVGAGI. The CDR3 region has the DNA TGTGCTAACAGCGGCTTGGGACGGGGGGAGACCCAGTACTTC. The encoded protein is CANSGLGRGETQYF.

This clone is a singleton in its sample. CDR3 nucleotides: TGTGCCAGTAGCACCCGGGTTCTGGTTGGTTCACCCCTCCACTTT. Translating it yields CASSTRVLVGSPLHF. This chain links TRBV19 with TRBJ1-6; D uncertain. The germline gives CDR1 LNHDA, CDR2 SQIVND (reference sequence). With 6 bases removed from V and 9 bases from J, the gap between germline ends came to 18 bases. The CDR3 contains 15 residues.

The chain is built from TRBV5-1 and TRBJ1-1, with 8 bases identical to TRBD1. The CDR3 totals 11 residues. Germline CDR1 is SGHRS and CDR2 is YFSETQ. J lost 8 bases, V lost 4 bases, and 1 base had no gene match. This CDR3 reads CASSGDREAFF. In DNA form, the CDR3 reads TGCGCCAGCAGCGGGGACAGGGAAGCTTTCTTT. The whole variable domain, remainder taken from reference TRBV5-1 and TRBJ1-1, is KAGVTQTPRYLIKTRGQQVTLSCSPISGHRSVSWYQQTPGQGLQFLFEYFSETQRNKGNFPGRFSGRQFSNSRSEMNVSTLELGDSALYLCASSGDREAFFGQGTRLTVV.

The V call is TRBV6-2 or TRBV6-3, the J call TRBJ2-7, with 11 bases fitting TRBD1. Germline loops: CDR1 MNHEY, CDR2 SVGEGT. This CDR3 region has 16 residues. Trimming took 0 bases from V and 0 from J; bases not matched to a gene: 1. CDR3 sequence reads: CASSYSGTGGSYEQYF. The CDR3 DNA is TGTGCCAGCAGTTACTCCGGGACAGGGGGCTCCTACGAGCAGTACTTC.

The chain recombines TRBV6-5 with TRBJ1-6; D perhaps matches TRBD1 (6 bases). CDR1 and CDR2 (germline): MNHEY, SVGAGI. The CDR3 is 14 amino acids. Trimming left V 6 bases short and J 7 bases short, with 13 bases between. CDR3 nucleotides: TGTGCCAGCAGCCGGGACACCAGAAATTCACCCCTCCACTTT. Its protein is CASSRDTRNSPLHF.

The chain has TRBV10-3 and TRBJ1-1; D not certain. CDR1 and CDR2 (germline): ENHRY, SYGVKD. CDR3 length equals 14 residues. Trimming stripped 3 bases from V and 1 base from J, with 9 bases between. This CDR3 reads CAISDFRGNTEAFF. The CDR3 DNA reads as TGTGCCATCAGTGATTTTCGCGGGAACACTGAAGCTTTCTTT.

CDR3 protein: CASSLFGTGAYEQYF. CDR3 DNA: TGTGCCAGCAGCCTCTTCGGGACAGGGGCCTACGAGCAGTACTTC. The chain combines TRBV7-3 with TRBJ2-7, with 10 bases matching TRBD1. J gave up 2 bases and V 5 bases, and 6 bases lay outside the gene matches. Germline assignment: CDR1 SGHTA and CDR2 FQGTGA. There are 15 residues in the CDR3.